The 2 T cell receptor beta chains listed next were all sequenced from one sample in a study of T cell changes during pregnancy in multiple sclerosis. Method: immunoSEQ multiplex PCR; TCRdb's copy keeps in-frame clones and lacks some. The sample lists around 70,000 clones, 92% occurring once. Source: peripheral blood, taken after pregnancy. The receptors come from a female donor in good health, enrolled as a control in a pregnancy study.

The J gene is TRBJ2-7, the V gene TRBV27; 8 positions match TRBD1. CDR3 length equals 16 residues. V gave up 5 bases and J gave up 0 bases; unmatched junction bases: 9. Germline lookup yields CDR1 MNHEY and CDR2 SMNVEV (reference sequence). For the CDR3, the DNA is TGTGCCAGCAGTCTCAAAGGACAGGGAAGCTCCTACGAGCAGTACTTC. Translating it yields CASSLKGQGSSYEQYF.

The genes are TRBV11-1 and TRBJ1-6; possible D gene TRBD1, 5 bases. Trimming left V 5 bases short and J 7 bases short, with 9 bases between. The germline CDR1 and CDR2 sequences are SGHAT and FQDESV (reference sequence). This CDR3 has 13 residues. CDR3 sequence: CASSQGANSPLHF. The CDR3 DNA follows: TGTGCCAGCAGCCAAGGGGCCAATTCACCCCTCCACTTT.